The 10 T cell receptor beta chains reported below all come from one sample, sequenced in a study of blood T cell repertoires in COVID-19. Here immunoSEQ multiplex PCR was the method, and the copy in TCRdb shows in-frame clones only, minus some. The table shows 200,000 to 250,000 clones, with around 90% occurring only once. Specimen: PBMCs or T cells enriched from blood (not recorded which). The receptor source for this set is a woman aged 25 to 39 with acute COVID-19.

The chain couples TRBV24-1 to TRBJ2-3; 8 positions match TRBD1. In germline, CDR1 is KGHDR, CDR2 SFDVKD. The length of the CDR3 is 15 residues. Trimming at V came to 2 bases and at J to 4 bases, leaving 4 bases not matched to a gene. CDR3 sequence reads: CATSDSGGVPDTQYF. As DNA, the CDR3 is TGTGCCACCAGTGATTCAGGGGGCGTCCCAGATACGCAGTATTTT.

V usage is TRBV3-1 (or the pseudogene TRBV3-2) and J usage is TRBJ1-2; D call uncertain. CDR3 length equals 13 residues. Germline CDR1 LGHDT, CDR2 YNNKEL (reference sequence). Trimming pared 2 bases from V and 4 bases from J, leaving 8 bases between. CDR3 coding DNA: TGTGCCAGCAGCCAACACGGAGTCTATGGCTACACCTTC. This translates into CASSQHGVYGYTF.

The CDR3 here is CASSLASGGYEQYF. For the CDR3, the DNA is TGCGCCAGCAGCTTAGCTAGCGGGGGCTACGAGCAGTACTTC. The chain is built from TRBV5-1 and TRBJ2-7, with 10 bases matching TRBD2. Germline V gene sequence: CDR1 SGHRS, CDR2 YFSETQ. V gave up 2 bases and J gave up 3 bases; unmatched junction bases: 2. The CDR3 loop spans 14 amino acids.

The chain links TRBV11-2 to TRBJ2-1; 8 bases fit TRBD2. The CDR3 consists of 14 residues. Germline CDR1 reads SGHAT; CDR2 reads FQNNGV. J was trimmed by 3 bases and V by 3 bases; bases with no gene match: 1. The CDR3 loop reads CASSFGGGYNEQFF. CDR3 DNA sequence: TGTGCCAGCAGCTTCGGGGGGGGCTACAATGAGCAGTTCTTC.

This clone appeared a single time. This chain uses TRBV27 with TRBJ1-2; D might be TRBD1 (5 bases). CDR1 and CDR2 from the germline V gene are MNHEY and SMNVEV (reference sequence). The CDR3 has 13 residues. Trimming shortened V by 6 bases and J by 3 bases, and 11 bases separated the two germline ends. In DNA form, the CDR3 reads TGTGCCAGCAGGCCACAGGCCCACTATGGCTACACCTTC. It codes for CASRPQAHYGYTF.

The chain links TRBV19 to TRBJ2-3; D gene unclear. The CDR3 sequence is 13 residues long. Trimming shortened V by 3 bases and J by 1 base, and 5 bases separated the two germline ends. CDR1 is LNHDA and CDR2 is SQIVND in the germline V gene (reference sequence). In nucleotides, the CDR3 is TGTGCCAGTAGTATGCAGGGCACAGATACGCAGTATTTT. It encodes CASSMQGTDTQYF.

The V and J genes are TRBV7-2 and TRBJ2-3, with unresolved D. CDR1 SGHTA and CDR2 FQGNSA come from the germline V gene. V was cut by 1 base and J by 0 bases, with 8 bases left in between. This CDR3 is built from 15 residues. In nucleotides, the CDR3 is TGTGCCAGCAGCTTAGTTACATCTAGCACAGATACGCAGTATTTT. Amino acids: CASSLVTSSTDTQYF.

The gene calls are TRBV12-3 or TRBV12-4 and TRBJ2-1; unclear D gene. CDR3 length: 12 residues. The V gene lost 7 bases and the J gene lost 10 bases, with 14 bases spanning the gap. CDR3 in DNA: TGTGCCAGCACCGCTCTGGCGAGGGAGCAGTTCTTC. Protein sequence: CASTALAREQFF.

For the CDR3, the DNA is TGTGCCTGGAGCATAGAATCCGAGCAGTACTTC. The encoded protein is CAWSIESEQYF. The rearrangement joins TRBV30 to TRBJ2-7; D remains ambiguous. Trimming cost V 3 bases and J 6 bases, with 9 bases left between them. Germline loops: CDR1 GTSNPN, CDR2 SVGIG (reference sequence). The CDR3 contains 11 residues.

The V call is TRBV7-3, the J call TRBJ2-3; D not resolved. From germline, CDR1 is SGHTA and CDR2 FQGTGA. Trimming shortened V by 3 bases and J by 2 bases, and 9 bases separated the two germline ends. This CDR3 comprises 14 residues. CDR3 DNA sequence: TGTGCCAGCAGCTTGACAAGCTCCACAGATACGCAGTATTTT. This gives the protein CASSLTSSTDTQYF.